This T cell receptor (beta chain) was obtained from a study of long-term antiretroviral therapy in people with HIV. Regarding the study as a whole: The study lacked data on ART adherence, viral resistance or therapy changes. Samples were collected from about 2003 to 2018 under possibly less effective ART regimens.

They ran version v3.0 of the immunoSEQ assay at survey level. A per-sample goal of roughly 40,000-50,000 T-cell genomes was targeted by sequencing. Here immunoSEQ multiplex PCR was the method, and the copy in TCRdb shows in-frame clones only, minus some. The sample shows 15,000 to 20,000 clones, approximately 80% of them seen only once. This clone has only one observation. Its target is unknown. Germline loops: CDR1 SGDLS, CDR2 YYNGEE. The length of the CDR3 is 17 residues. Trimming left V 0 bases short and J 2 bases short, with 18 bases between. This TCR was sampled from a woman in her late teens or twenties with HIV. The rearrangement links TRBV9 to TRBJ2-7, with D possibly TRBD2 on 7 matching bases. The sample in question was unsorted PBMCs, obtained 0.6 years after starting antiretroviral therapy. The CDR3 nucleotides are TGTGCCAGCAGCGTAGAGGGGGGGGGAAGCTATACCTACGAGCAGTACTTC. Its protein product is CASSVEGGGSYTYEQYF.